This T cell receptor (beta chain) was recovered during a study of blood T cell repertoires in COVID-19. Study-level background: Both acute and convalescent COVID-19 samples were obtained from the United States, Italy and Spain. PBMCs, B-cell-depleted T cells, or T cells provided the cDNA or gDNA that made up the material.

The CDR3 extends over 15 amino acids. V was cut by 4 bases and J by 2 bases, with 12 bases left in between. CDR1 KGHSH and CDR2 LQKENI come from the germline V gene. There are a few counts of this clone. Per the original data handling: Researchers report that nucleated cell counts were estimated from reference gene primer amplification. The assay was immunoSEQ multiplex PCR, and TCRdb's table has in-frame clones only and misses some. V, J and clone size reflect that table, while D and trimming were determined from the DNA. Here the sample spans over 200,000 clones, around nine tenths being singletons.

The source of this sequence is a woman between 18 and 29 years old who had recovered from COVID-19. The gene calls are TRBV18 and TRBJ1-3; D possibly corresponds to TRBD1 (6 bases). Sequencing was carried out using peripheral blood. CDR3 coding DNA: TGTGCCAGCTCACTAGACAGGTTCCCTGGAAACACCATATATTTT. It yields the protein CASSLDRFPGNTIYF. The full variable domain, completed using reference TRBV18 and TRBJ1-3, is NAGVMQNPRHLVRRRGQEARLRCSPMKGHSHVYWYRQLPEEGLKFMVYLQKENIIDESGMPKERFSAEFPKEGPSILRIQQVVRGDSAAYFCASSLDRFPGNTIYFGEGSWLTVV.